The subject of this entry is one T cell receptor beta chain. Its matching antigen is unknown. Given a much more abundant clone one base away, this may be a read error. Time point in this sample: newly diagnosed GD, antithyroid drugs for less than 3 months. The TCR library used RNA extracted from PBMCs. The data were taken from a study of regulatory T cells in long-lasting Graves disease. Study outcomes and limitations: TRBV28, TRBJ1-2 and TRBJ2-5 were segments that persistent disease favored.

Arm-PCR of CDR3 regions and iRepertoire HTBI primers were the basis on which TCR beta libraries were built. In the original analysis: Throughout the samples, researchers identified about 62 TRBV and approximately 14 TRBJ segments. One entry per CDR3 protein, called by TCRdb with MiXCR from the multiplex PCR reads. For this entry, the V and J calls and clone size follow TCRdb and not the study's own pipeline. The sample lists roughly 520,000 distinct CDR3 sequences; more than 10% were seen once. V dropped 3 bases and J dropped 1; count of bases not matched to a gene: 8. CDR1 MNHEY and CDR2 SMNVEV come from the germline V gene (reference sequence). CDR3 length equals 17 residues. The same sample was also studied in work on T cells in Graves' hyperthyroidism and ophthalmopathy. From that report: Initially, a first-round RT-PCR of the TCR CDR3 employed the HTBI primer set. The model made its ophthalmopathy prediction, and onset followed a median around 6.5 months later.

V gene TRBV27 combines with J gene TRBJ2-1; TRBD2 aligns across 8 bases. The origin of this receptor is a woman in her 30s with Graves disease. The starting material was peripheral blood mononuclear cells (PBMCs), obtained at new diagnosis, from a patient treated with antithyroid drugs. The CDR3 loop is CASSFRLTGGSYNEQFF. CDR3 in DNA: TGTGCCAGCAGTTTCCGACTAACGGGAGGGTCCTACAATGAGCAGTTCTTC.